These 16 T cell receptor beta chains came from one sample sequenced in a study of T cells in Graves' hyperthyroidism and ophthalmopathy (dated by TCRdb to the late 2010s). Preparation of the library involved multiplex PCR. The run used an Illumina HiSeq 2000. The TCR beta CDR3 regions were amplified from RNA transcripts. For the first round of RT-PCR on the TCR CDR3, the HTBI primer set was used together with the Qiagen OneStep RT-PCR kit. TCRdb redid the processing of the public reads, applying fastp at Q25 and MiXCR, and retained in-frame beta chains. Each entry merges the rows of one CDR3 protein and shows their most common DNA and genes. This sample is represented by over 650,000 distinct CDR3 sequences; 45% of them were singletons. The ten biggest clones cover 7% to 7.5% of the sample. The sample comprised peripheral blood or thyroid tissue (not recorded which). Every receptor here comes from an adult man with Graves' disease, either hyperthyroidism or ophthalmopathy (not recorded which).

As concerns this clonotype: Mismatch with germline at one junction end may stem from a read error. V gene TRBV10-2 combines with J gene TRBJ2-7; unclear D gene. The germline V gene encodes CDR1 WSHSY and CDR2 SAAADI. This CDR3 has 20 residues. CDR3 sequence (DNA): TGTGCCAGCAGCTTTCCCCTTACCCCCTCGGCACAAATGCCCTTCTACGAGCAGTACTTC. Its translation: CASSFPLTPSAQMPFYEQYF.

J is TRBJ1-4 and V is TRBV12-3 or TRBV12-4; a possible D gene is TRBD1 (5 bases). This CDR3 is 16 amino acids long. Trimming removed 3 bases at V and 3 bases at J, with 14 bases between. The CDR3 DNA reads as TGTGCCAGCAGTTTGACCATTCGGACACCTAATGAAAAACTGTTTTTT. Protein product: CASSLTIRTPNEKLFF.

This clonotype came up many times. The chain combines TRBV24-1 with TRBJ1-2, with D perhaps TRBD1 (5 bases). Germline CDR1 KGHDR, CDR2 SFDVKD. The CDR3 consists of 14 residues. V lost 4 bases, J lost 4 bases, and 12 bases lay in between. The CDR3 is CATSDPGRAYGYTF. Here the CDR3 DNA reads TGTGCCACCAGTGACCCAGGGCGCGCCTATGGCTACACCTTC.

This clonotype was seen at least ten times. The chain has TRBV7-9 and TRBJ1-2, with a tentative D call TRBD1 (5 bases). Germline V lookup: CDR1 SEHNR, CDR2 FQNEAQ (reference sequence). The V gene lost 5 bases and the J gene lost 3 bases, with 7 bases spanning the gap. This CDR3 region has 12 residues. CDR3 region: CASSQGYYGYTF. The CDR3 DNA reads TGTGCCAGCAGCCAGGGTTACTATGGCTACACCTTC.

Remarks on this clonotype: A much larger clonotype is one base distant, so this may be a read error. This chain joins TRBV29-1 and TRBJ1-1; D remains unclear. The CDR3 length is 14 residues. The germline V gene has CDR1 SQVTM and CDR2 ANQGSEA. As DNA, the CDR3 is TGCGGCGTTGTAGGTACAGCGGTTAACACTGAAGCTTTCTTT. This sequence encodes CGVVGTAVNTEAFF. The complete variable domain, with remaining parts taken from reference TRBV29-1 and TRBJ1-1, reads SAVISQKPSRDICQRGTSLTIQCQVDSQVTMMFWYRQQPGQSLTLIATANQGSEATYESGFVIDKFPISRPNLTFSTLTVSNMSPEDSSIYLCGVVGTAVNTEAFFGQGTRLTVV.

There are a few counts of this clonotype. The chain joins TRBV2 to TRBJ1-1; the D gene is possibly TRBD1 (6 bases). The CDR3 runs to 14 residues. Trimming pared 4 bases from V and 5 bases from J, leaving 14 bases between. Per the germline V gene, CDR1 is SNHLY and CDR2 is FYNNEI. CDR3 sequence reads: CASSVGGLKTEAFF. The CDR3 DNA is TGTGCCAGCAGTGTCGGGGGCTTAAAAACTGAAGCTTTCTTT.

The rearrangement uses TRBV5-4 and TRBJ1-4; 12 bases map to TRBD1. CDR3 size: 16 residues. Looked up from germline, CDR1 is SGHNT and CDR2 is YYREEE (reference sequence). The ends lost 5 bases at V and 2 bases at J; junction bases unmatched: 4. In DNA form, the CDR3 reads TGTGCCAGCAGTAAGGGACAGGGGGCGACTAATGAAAAACTGTTTTTT. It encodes CASSKGQGATNEKLFF.

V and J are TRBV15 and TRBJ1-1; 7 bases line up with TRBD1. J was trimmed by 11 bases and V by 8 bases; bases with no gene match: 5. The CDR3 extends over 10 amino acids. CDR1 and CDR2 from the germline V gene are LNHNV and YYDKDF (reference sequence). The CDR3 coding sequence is TGTGCCACCGAAGGACAGGAGGCTTTCTTT. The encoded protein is CATEGQEAFF. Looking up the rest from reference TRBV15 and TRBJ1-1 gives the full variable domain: DAMVIQNPRYQVTQFGKPVTLSCSQTLNHNVMYWYQQKSSQAPKLLFHYYDKDFNNEADTPDNFQSRRPNTSFCFLDIRSPGLGDTAMYLCATEGQEAFFGQGTRLTVV.

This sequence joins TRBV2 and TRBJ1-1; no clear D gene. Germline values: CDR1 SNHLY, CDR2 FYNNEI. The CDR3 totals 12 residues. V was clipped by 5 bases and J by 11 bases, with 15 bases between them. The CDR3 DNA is TGTGCCAGCAGTTTAGGCCGCAGGCGGGCTTTCTTT. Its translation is CASSLGRRRAFF.

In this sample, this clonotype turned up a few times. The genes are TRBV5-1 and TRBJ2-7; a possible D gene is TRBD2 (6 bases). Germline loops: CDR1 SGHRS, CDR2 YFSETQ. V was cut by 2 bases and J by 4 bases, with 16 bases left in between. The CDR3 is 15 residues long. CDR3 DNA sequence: TGCGCCAGCAGCTTAGGAGGGAGTGAAGGGTACGAGCAGTACTTC. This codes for CASSLGGSEGYEQYF.

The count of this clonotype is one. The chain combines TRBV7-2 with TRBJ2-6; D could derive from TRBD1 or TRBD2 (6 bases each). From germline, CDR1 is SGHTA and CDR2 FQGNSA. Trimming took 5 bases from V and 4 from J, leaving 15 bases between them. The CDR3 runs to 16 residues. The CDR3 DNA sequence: TGTGCCAGCAGCGTAGACGGGGGCACCGGGGCCAACGTCCTGACTTTC. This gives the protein CASSVDGGTGANVLTF.

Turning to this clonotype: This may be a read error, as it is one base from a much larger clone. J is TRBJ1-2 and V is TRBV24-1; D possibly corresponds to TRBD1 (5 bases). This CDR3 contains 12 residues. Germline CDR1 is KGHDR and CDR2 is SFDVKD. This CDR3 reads CATSDTQDGCTF. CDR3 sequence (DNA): TGTGCCACCAGTGATACACAGGACGGCTGCACCTTC.

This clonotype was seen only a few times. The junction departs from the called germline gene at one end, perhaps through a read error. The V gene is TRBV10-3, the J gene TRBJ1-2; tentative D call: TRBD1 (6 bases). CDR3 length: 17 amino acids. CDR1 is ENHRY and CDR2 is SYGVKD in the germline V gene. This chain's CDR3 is CASSYSGHLRANYGYTF. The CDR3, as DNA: TGTGCCAGCAGTTACTCGGGACACCTACGAGCTAACTATGGCTACACCTTC.

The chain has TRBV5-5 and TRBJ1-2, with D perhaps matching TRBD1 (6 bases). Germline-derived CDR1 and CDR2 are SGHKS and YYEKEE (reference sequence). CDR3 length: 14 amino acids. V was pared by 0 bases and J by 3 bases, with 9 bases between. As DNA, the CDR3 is TGTGCCAGCAGCTTGGCCGACAGGTACTATGGCTACACCTTC. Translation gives CASSLADRYYGYTF.

The CDR3 is CAWRWTGLGSPLHF. The CDR3, as DNA: TGTGCCTGGAGGTGGACAGGGCTAGGGTCACCCCTCCACTTT. The rearrangement uses TRBV11-1 and TRBJ1-6; 8 nucleotides match TRBD1. With 11 bases clipped from V and 10 bases from J, the junction kept 13 bases outside the gene matches. The germline V gene encodes CDR1 SGHAT and CDR2 FQDESV (reference sequence). The CDR3 runs 14 residues.

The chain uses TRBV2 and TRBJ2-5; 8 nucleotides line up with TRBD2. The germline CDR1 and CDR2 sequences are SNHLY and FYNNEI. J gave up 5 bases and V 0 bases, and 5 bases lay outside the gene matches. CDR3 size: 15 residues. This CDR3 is CASSEAVAGWETQYF. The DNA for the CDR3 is TGTGCCAGCAGTGAAGCAGTAGCGGGGTGGGAGACCCAGTACTTC.